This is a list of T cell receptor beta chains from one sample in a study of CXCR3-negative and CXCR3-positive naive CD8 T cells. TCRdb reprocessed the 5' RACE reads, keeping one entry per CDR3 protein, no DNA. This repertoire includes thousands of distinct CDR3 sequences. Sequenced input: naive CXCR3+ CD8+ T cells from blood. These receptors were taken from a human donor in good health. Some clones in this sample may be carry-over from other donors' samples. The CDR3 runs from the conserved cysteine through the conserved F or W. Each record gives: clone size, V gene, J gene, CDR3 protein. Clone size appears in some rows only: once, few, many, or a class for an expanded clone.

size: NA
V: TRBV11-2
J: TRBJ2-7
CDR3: CASSLLSGTEPSYEQYF

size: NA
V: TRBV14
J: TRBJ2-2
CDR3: CASSQDYAPNTGELFF

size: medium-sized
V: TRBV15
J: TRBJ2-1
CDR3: CATSHTEIYAGEKYNEQFF

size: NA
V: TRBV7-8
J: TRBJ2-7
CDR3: CASSQPPYRSSYEQYF

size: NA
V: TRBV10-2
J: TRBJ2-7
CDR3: CASLGASGTYEQYF

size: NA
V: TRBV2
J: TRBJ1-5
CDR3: CAIPRWQGPPPGQPQHF

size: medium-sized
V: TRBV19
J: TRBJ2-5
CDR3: CASSIDPDSKETQYF

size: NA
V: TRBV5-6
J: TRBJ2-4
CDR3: CASWRTGAENIQYF

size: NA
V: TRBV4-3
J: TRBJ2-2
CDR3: CASSRGSPPGELFF

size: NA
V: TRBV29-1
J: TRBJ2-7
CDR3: CSVELWGQGSSYEQYF

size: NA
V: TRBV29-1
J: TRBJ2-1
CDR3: CSVSLLARHGEQFF

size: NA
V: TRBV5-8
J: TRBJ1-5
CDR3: CASSFSAGSNQPQHF

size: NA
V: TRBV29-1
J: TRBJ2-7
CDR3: CSVVRQPTYEQYF

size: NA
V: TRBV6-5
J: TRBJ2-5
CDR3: CASSFTGVQETQYF

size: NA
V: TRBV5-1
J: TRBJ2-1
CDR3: CASSSGTSADYNEQFF

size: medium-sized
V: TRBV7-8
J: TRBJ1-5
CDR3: CASSSSGDRGTQPQHF

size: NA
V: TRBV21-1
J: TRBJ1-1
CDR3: CASPKSTGRNTEAFF

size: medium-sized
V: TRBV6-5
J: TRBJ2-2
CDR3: CASSYADTGELFF

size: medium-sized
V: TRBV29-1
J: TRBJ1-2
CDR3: CSVEGRLYGYTF

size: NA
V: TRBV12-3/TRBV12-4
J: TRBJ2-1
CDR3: CASSLGEYNEQFF

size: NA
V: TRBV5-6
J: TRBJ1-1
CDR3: CASSLGTEAFF

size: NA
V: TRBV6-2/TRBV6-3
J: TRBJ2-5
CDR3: CASSYVSAGTQYF

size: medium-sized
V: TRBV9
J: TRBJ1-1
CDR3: CASSRRPGQMNTEAFF

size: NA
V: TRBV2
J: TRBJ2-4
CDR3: CASSDSQGGKNIQYF

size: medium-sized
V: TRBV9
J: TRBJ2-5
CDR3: CASSPWDRASETQYF

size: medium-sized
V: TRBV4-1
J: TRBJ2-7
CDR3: CASSHGGQTASYEQYF

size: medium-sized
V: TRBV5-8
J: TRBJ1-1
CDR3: CASSTGTRMGTEAFF

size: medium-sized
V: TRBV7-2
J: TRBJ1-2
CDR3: CASSQPGQVVGYTF

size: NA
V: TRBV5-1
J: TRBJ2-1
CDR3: CASSLDSGTGRGEQFF

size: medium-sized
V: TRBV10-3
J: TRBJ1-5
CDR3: CAISESLTSGQPQHF

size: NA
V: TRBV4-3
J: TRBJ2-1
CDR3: CASSFTAGTRNEQFF

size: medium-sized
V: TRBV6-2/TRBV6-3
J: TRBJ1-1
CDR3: CASSYMNTEAFF

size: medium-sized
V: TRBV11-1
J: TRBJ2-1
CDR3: CASSLAPTGVHNEQFF

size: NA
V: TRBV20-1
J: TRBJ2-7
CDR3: CSARVREGPYEQYF

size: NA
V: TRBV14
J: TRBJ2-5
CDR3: CASSLRTAQETQYF